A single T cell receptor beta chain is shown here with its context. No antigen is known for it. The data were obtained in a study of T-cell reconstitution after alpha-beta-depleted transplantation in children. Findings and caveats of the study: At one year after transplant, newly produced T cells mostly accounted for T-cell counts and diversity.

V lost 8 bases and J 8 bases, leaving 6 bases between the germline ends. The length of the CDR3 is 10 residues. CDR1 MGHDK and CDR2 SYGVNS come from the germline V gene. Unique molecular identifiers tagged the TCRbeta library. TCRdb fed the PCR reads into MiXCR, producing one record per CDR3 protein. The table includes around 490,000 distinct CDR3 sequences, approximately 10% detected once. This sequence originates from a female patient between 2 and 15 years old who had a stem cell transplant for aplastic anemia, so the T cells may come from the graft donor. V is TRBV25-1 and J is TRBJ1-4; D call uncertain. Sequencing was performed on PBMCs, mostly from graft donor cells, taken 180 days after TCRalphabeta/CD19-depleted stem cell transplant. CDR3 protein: CASAREKLFF. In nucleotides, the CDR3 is TGTGCCAGCGCCCGGGAAAAACTGTTTTTT. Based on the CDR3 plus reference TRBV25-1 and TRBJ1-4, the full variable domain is EADIYQTPRYLVIGTGKKITLECSQTMGHDKMYWYQQDPGMELHLIHYSYGVNSTEKGDLSSESTVSRIRTEHFPLTLESARPSHTSQYLCASAREKLFFGSGTQLSVL.